The rows below give T cell receptor beta chains drawn from one sample of a study of T cells in Graves' hyperthyroidism and ophthalmopathy. TCRdb itself ran the multiplex PCR reads through MiXCR, one entry per CDR3 protein. The sample carries roughly 300,000 distinct CDR3 sequences, roughly 18% recorded once. The material sequenced was blood. Receptors originate from a woman aged 45 to 65 with Graves' hyperthyroidism. CDR3s include the opening cysteine and the closing phenylalanine or tryptophan. Fields, in order: clone size, J gene, V gene, D gene, CDR3 DNA, CDR3 protein. The D gene is left open where the match is weak. The listing skips clone size in some rows; elsewhere it reads once, few, many or a size class.

abundance: many; j_gene: TRBJ1-2; v_gene: TRBV30; d_gene: NA; CDR3nt: TGTGCCTGGAGAGGGACGGCCGCCTATGGCTACACCTTC; CDR3aa: CAWRGTAAYGYTF
abundance: many; j_gene: TRBJ2-7; v_gene: TRBV6-1; d_gene: NA; CDR3nt: TGTGCCAGCAGGTACCTGGGGGTCTCCGAGCAGTACTTC; CDR3aa: CASRYLGVSEQYF
abundance: NA; j_gene: TRBJ2-3; v_gene: TRBV25-1; d_gene: TRBD2; CDR3nt: TGTGCCAGCAGTGAATGGTCCGGGAGGGCCGCAGATACGCAGTATTTT; CDR3aa: CASSEWSGRAADTQYF
abundance: NA; j_gene: TRBJ2-2; v_gene: TRBV18; d_gene: TRBD2; CDR3nt: TGTGCCAGCTCACCAAACGGACTAGCCCTGAACACCGGGGAGCTGTTTTTT; CDR3aa: CASSPNGLALNTGELFF
abundance: few; j_gene: TRBJ1-4; v_gene: TRBV29-1; d_gene: NA; CDR3nt: TGCAGCGGAGGCGGAGGGAGCGATGAAAAACTGTTTTTT; CDR3aa: CSGGGGSDEKLFF
abundance: few; j_gene: TRBJ2-3; v_gene: TRBV14; d_gene: NA; CDR3nt: TGTGCCAGCAGCCGACCGGGACTTAGCACAGATACGCAGTATTTT; CDR3aa: CASSRPGLSTDTQYF
abundance: many; j_gene: TRBJ2-7; v_gene: TRBV7-9; d_gene: NA; CDR3nt: TGTGCCAGCAGGTCCACCTACGAGCAGTACTTC; CDR3aa: CASRSTYEQYF
abundance: many; j_gene: TRBJ2-7; v_gene: TRBV3-1; d_gene: TRBD1; CDR3nt: TGTGCCAGCAGCCAAGATGGTGGACAGGTAGCCTACGAGCAGTACTTC; CDR3aa: CASSQDGGQVAYEQYF
abundance: NA; j_gene: TRBJ1-1; v_gene: TRBV20-1; d_gene: TRBD1; CDR3nt: TGCAGTGCTAGAGCTTCCCAGGGGGACACTGAAGCTTTCTTT; CDR3aa: CSARASQGDTEAFF
abundance: few; j_gene: TRBJ2-3; v_gene: TRBV5-1; d_gene: NA; CDR3nt: TGCGCCAGCAGCAGGGGACTGGCAGGGTCCGAAGATACGCAGTATTTT; CDR3aa: CASSRGLAGSEDTQYF
abundance: few; j_gene: TRBJ2-7; v_gene: TRBV28; d_gene: TRBD2; CDR3nt: TGTGCCAGCAGCATCGCGACTAGCGAGGGCGGGGAGCAGTACTTC; CDR3aa: CASSIATSEGGEQYF
abundance: few; j_gene: TRBJ1-2; v_gene: TRBV12-3/TRBV12-4; d_gene: TRBD1; CDR3nt: TGTGCCAGCAGAATAGACAGGGAATCGTATGGCTACACCTTC; CDR3aa: CASRIDRESYGYTF
abundance: NA; j_gene: TRBJ2-7; v_gene: TRBV5-1; d_gene: NA; CDR3nt: TGCGCCAGCAGCGCAAGGATAAGCTCCTACGAGCAGTACTTC; CDR3aa: CASSARISSYEQYF
abundance: few; j_gene: TRBJ1-1; v_gene: TRBV6-1; d_gene: NA; CDR3nt: TGTGCCAGCACTCCCTCGGATTGGGGGGCTTTCTTT; CDR3aa: CASTPSDWGAFF
abundance: few; j_gene: TRBJ1-6; v_gene: TRBV2; d_gene: TRBD1; CDR3nt: TGTGCCAGCAGGGGACAGTTTAATTCACCCCTCCACTTT; CDR3aa: CASRGQFNSPLHF
abundance: NA; j_gene: TRBJ2-6; v_gene: TRBV12-3/TRBV12-4; d_gene: TRBD1; CDR3nt: TGTGCCAGCAGTCTGGGACAGGGAGGAACTGGGGCCAACGTCCTGACTTTC; CDR3aa: CASSLGQGGTGANVLTF
abundance: NA; j_gene: TRBJ2-2; v_gene: TRBV27; d_gene: NA; CDR3nt: TGTGCCAGCAGTTTATGGGGGGGGCTTGGCGGGGAGCTGTTTTTT; CDR3aa: CASSLWGGLGGELFF
abundance: NA; j_gene: TRBJ1-2; v_gene: TRBV19; d_gene: TRBD1; CDR3nt: TGTGCCAGTAACCCAGGACAGGGGACCTATGGCTACACCTTC; CDR3aa: CASNPGQGTYGYTF
abundance: many; j_gene: TRBJ1-2; v_gene: TRBV12-3/TRBV12-4; d_gene: NA; CDR3nt: TGTGCCAGCACCAACCCAGTAAAGTTGGGGTATGGCTACACCTTC; CDR3aa: CASTNPVKLGYGYTF
abundance: many; j_gene: TRBJ2-5; v_gene: TRBV7-3; d_gene: NA; CDR3nt: TGTGCCAGCAGCCAACAGGGACAAGAGACCCAGTACTTC; CDR3aa: CASSQQGQETQYF
abundance: NA; j_gene: TRBJ1-4; v_gene: TRBV13; d_gene: NA; CDR3nt: TGTGCCAGCAGCTTACGGCAGCTTAATGAAAAACTGTTTTTT; CDR3aa: CASSLRQLNEKLFF
abundance: NA; j_gene: TRBJ2-3; v_gene: TRBV6-1; d_gene: NA; CDR3nt: TGTGCCAGCAGTTTCATAGGCACAGATACGCAGTATTTT; CDR3aa: CASSFIGTDTQYF
abundance: many; j_gene: TRBJ1-1; v_gene: TRBV18; d_gene: TRBD1; CDR3nt: TGTGCCAGCTCAGGGACAGTAGCCGGGGAGGCTTTCTTT; CDR3aa: CASSGTVAGEAFF
abundance: few; j_gene: TRBJ2-1; v_gene: TRBV20-1; d_gene: NA; CDR3nt: TGCAGTGCTACCCTCGGGACGCGATACAATGAGCAGTTCTTC; CDR3aa: CSATLGTRYNEQFF
abundance: many; j_gene: TRBJ1-6; v_gene: TRBV18; d_gene: NA; CDR3nt: TGTGCCAGCTCTCCCGGGCCGCCCCCACCCCTCCACTTT; CDR3aa: CASSPGPPPPLHF
abundance: few; j_gene: TRBJ1-2; v_gene: TRBV13; d_gene: NA; CDR3nt: TGTGCCAGCAGTTCCGGGGTCGGCTACACCTTC; CDR3aa: CASSSGVGYTF
abundance: many; j_gene: TRBJ1-2; v_gene: TRBV11-2; d_gene: NA; CDR3nt: TGTGCCAGCAGCAAAAGTGGGGGTGGCTACACCTTC; CDR3aa: CASSKSGGGYTF
abundance: few; j_gene: TRBJ2-1; v_gene: TRBV7-9; d_gene: NA; CDR3nt: TGTGCCAGCAGCTTAAATATGGTCGGTGAGCAGTTCTTC; CDR3aa: CASSLNMVGEQFF
abundance: NA; j_gene: TRBJ2-2; v_gene: TRBV6-1; d_gene: NA; CDR3nt: TGTGCCGCCAGGGTGACGAACACCGGGGAGCTGTTTTTT; CDR3aa: CAARVTNTGELFF
abundance: NA; j_gene: TRBJ1-6; v_gene: TRBV12-3/TRBV12-4; d_gene: TRBD1; CDR3nt: TGTGCCATCACCCAAGACAGGGATTCACCCCTCCACTTT; CDR3aa: CAITQDRDSPLHF
abundance: many; j_gene: TRBJ2-5; v_gene: TRBV2; d_gene: NA; CDR3nt: TGTGCCAGCACCGATAGGTATACGACCCAGTACTTC; CDR3aa: CASTDRYTTQYF
abundance: many; j_gene: TRBJ2-4; v_gene: TRBV28; d_gene: TRBD1; CDR3nt: TGTGCCAGCAGTTGGGGAGACAGGGCGGAAAACATTCAGTACTTC; CDR3aa: CASSWGDRAENIQYF
abundance: many; j_gene: TRBJ2-1; v_gene: TRBV30; d_gene: NA; CDR3nt: TGTGCCTGGAGTGTACAAATCCGTGAGCAGTTCTTC; CDR3aa: CAWSVQIREQFF
abundance: few; j_gene: TRBJ2-1; v_gene: TRBV5-4; d_gene: NA; CDR3nt: TGTGCCAGCAGCGGAGGGACGAAAGAGCAGTTCTTC; CDR3aa: CASSGGTKEQFF
abundance: NA; j_gene: TRBJ2-5; v_gene: TRBV5-1; d_gene: NA; CDR3nt: TGCGCCAGCAGCTCTGGACAGTTTGAGACCCAGTACTTC; CDR3aa: CASSSGQFETQYF
abundance: many; j_gene: TRBJ1-1; v_gene: TRBV27; d_gene: TRBD1; CDR3nt: TGTGCCAGCAGACCTCGGACAGGATCCTACACTGAAGCTTTCTTT; CDR3aa: CASRPRTGSYTEAFF
abundance: many; j_gene: TRBJ1-1; v_gene: TRBV11-1; d_gene: TRBD1; CDR3nt: TGTGCCAGCAGCTTATCGACAGGGGCGAACACTGAAGCTTTCTTT; CDR3aa: CASSLSTGANTEAFF
abundance: NA; j_gene: TRBJ2-5; v_gene: TRBV12-3/TRBV12-4; d_gene: NA; CDR3nt: TGTGCCAGCAGTTTGGGCACCTTACTAGAGACCCAGTACTTC; CDR3aa: CASSLGTLLETQYF
abundance: many; j_gene: TRBJ1-4; v_gene: TRBV5-1; d_gene: NA; CDR3nt: TGCGCCAGCAGCTTGGGGCAGCGAGCAACTAATGAAAAACTGTTTTTT; CDR3aa: CASSLGQRATNEKLFF
abundance: NA; j_gene: TRBJ2-2; v_gene: TRBV28; d_gene: TRBD2; CDR3nt: TGTGCCAGCAGTCGGAATAGCGGGATGACATTTAGGACCGGGGAACTGTTTTTT; CDR3aa: CASSRNSGMTFRTGELFF
abundance: many; j_gene: TRBJ1-1; v_gene: TRBV20-1; d_gene: TRBD1; CDR3nt: TGCAGTGCTAGGGGCACAGGGGGTGCTGAAGCTTTCTTT; CDR3aa: CSARGTGGAEAFF
abundance: NA; j_gene: TRBJ1-1; v_gene: TRBV13; d_gene: NA; CDR3nt: TGTGCCGGCAGCCCCAGACAGGTGAACACTGAAGCTTTCTTT; CDR3aa: CAGSPRQVNTEAFF
abundance: few; j_gene: TRBJ1-2; v_gene: TRBV6-2/TRBV6-3; d_gene: TRBD1; CDR3nt: TGTGCCAGCGGGACAGACCTTAGAGGTGGCTACACCTTC; CDR3aa: CASGTDLRGGYTF
abundance: many; j_gene: TRBJ2-5; v_gene: TRBV5-1; d_gene: TRBD1; CDR3nt: TGCGCCAGCGCACTCGGGACAGACAGACAAGAGACCCAGTACTTC; CDR3aa: CASALGTDRQETQYF
abundance: NA; j_gene: TRBJ1-5; v_gene: TRBV19; d_gene: TRBD1; CDR3nt: TGTGCCAGTAGGCGCCTCGGACAGGGGAGACAATCAGCCCAGCATTTT; CDR3aa: CASRRLGQGRQSAQHF
abundance: NA; j_gene: TRBJ1-6; v_gene: TRBV6-5; d_gene: NA; CDR3nt: TGTGCCAGCAGTTACGAAAGGGGACCCCTCCACTTT; CDR3aa: CASSYERGPLHF
abundance: many; j_gene: TRBJ1-1; v_gene: TRBV30; d_gene: NA; CDR3nt: TGTGCCTGGAGTGTCAGTAACACTGAAGCTTTCTTT; CDR3aa: CAWSVSNTEAFF
abundance: many; j_gene: TRBJ2-5; v_gene: TRBV7-3; d_gene: TRBD2; CDR3nt: TGTGCCAGCAGCTTAAGCGCGGGGGACCAAGAGACCCAGTACTTC; CDR3aa: CASSLSAGDQETQYF
abundance: few; j_gene: TRBJ2-5; v_gene: TRBV19; d_gene: NA; CDR3nt: TGTGCCAGTAGTGAGTGGAGAGAGACCCAGTACTTC; CDR3aa: CASSEWRETQYF
abundance: many; j_gene: TRBJ2-3; v_gene: TRBV18; d_gene: TRBD2; CDR3nt: TGTGCCAGCTCACCTACGGGACTAGCGACGTTCGGTCATACGCAGTATTTT; CDR3aa: CASSPTGLATFGHTQYF
abundance: many; j_gene: TRBJ2-7; v_gene: TRBV20-1; d_gene: NA; CDR3nt: TGCAGTGCTAGTCCTGGGCCCCCCTCCTACGAGCAGTACTTC; CDR3aa: CSASPGPPSYEQYF
abundance: many; j_gene: TRBJ1-5; v_gene: TRBV12-3/TRBV12-4; d_gene: TRBD1; CDR3nt: TGTGCCAGCAGTCCGGGACAGGGGGGAGGTCAGCCCCAGCATTTT; CDR3aa: CASSPGQGGGQPQHF
abundance: many; j_gene: TRBJ2-1; v_gene: TRBV11-2; d_gene: NA; CDR3nt: TGTGCCAGCAGAGGGGAATACAATGAGCAGTTCTTC; CDR3aa: CASRGEYNEQFF
abundance: NA; j_gene: TRBJ2-1; v_gene: TRBV6-2/TRBV6-3; d_gene: NA; CDR3nt: TGTGCCAGCAGTTACTCCTTGACTTATCGGGCGTTCTTC; CDR3aa: CASSYSLTYRAFF
abundance: few; j_gene: TRBJ1-1; v_gene: TRBV6-1; d_gene: TRBD1; CDR3nt: TGTGCCAGCAGTGATTCCGGGACAGGGAGGACTGAAGCTTTCTTT; CDR3aa: CASSDSGTGRTEAFF
abundance: NA; j_gene: TRBJ1-5; v_gene: TRBV19; d_gene: TRBD1; CDR3nt: TGTGCCAGTAACCTAGGACAGGAAGCTCCCTCTCTAGAGCAGCCCCAGCATTTT; CDR3aa: CASNLGQEAPSLEQPQHF
abundance: NA; j_gene: TRBJ2-6; v_gene: TRBV6-1; d_gene: NA; CDR3nt: TGTGCCAGCAGAGGACACTCAACTGGGGCCAACGTCCTGACTTTC; CDR3aa: CASRGHSTGANVLTF
abundance: few; j_gene: TRBJ2-1; v_gene: TRBV20-1; d_gene: TRBD2; CDR3nt: TGCAGTGCTGGGACTAGCGGGAGCTACAATGAGCAGTTCTTC; CDR3aa: CSAGTSGSYNEQFF
abundance: few; j_gene: TRBJ2-6; v_gene: TRBV2; d_gene: TRBD2; CDR3nt: TGTGCCAGCGATTCTAGCGGGGGGCTGACTGGGGCCAACGTCCTGACTTTC; CDR3aa: CASDSSGGLTGANVLTF
abundance: NA; j_gene: TRBJ2-2; v_gene: TRBV12-3/TRBV12-4; d_gene: NA; CDR3nt: TGTGCCAGCAGTTTAAGTTCGGGGGGCCCCACCGAGGAGCTGTTTTTT; CDR3aa: CASSLSSGGPTEELFF